Each of the 8 T cell receptor beta chains below was sequenced from the same sample in a study of OX40 agonist ivuxolimab in advanced cancers. Here immunoSEQ multiplex PCR was the method, and the copy in TCRdb shows in-frame clones only, minus some. The repertoire consists of approximately 49,000 clones, with roughly 85% occurring once and the leading ten covering 9% to 10%. This specimen was CD4+ or CD8+ T cells sorted from blood, taken in a trial of the OX40 agonist ivuxolimab. Every receptor here comes from an adult with an advanced solid tumor such as melanoma, head and neck, liver or kidney cancer.

This chain uses TRBV7-9 with TRBJ2-5, with TRBD1 as a possible D gene (5 bases). The CDR3 loop spans 13 amino acids. The germline V and J ends were trimmed by 2 bases and 11 bases, with 15 bases remaining between them. Germline V gives CDR1 SEHNR, CDR2 FQNEAQ (reference sequence). The CDR3 is CASSLSAGLEQYF. In DNA form, the CDR3 reads TGTGCCAGCAGCTTAAGCGCAGGGCTGGAGCAGTACTTC. The full variable domain, rest sourced from reference TRBV7-9 and TRBJ2-5, is DTGVSQNPRHKITKRGQNVTFRCDPISEHNRLYWYRQTLGQGPEFLTYFQNEAQLEKSRLLSDRFSAERPKGSFSTLEIQRTEQGDSAMYLCASSLSAGLEQYFGPGTRLLVL.

Note on this clone: A read error may produce the germline difference seen at one junction end. The rearrangement links TRBV7-7 to TRBJ2-5; D gene uncertain. CDR3 size: 14 residues. Germline CDR1 is SSHAT and CDR2 is FNYEAQ (reference sequence). CDR3 sequence reads: CASSPSLTSETQYF. For the CDR3, the DNA is TGTGCTAGCAGCCCCTCACTAACCTCGGAGACCCAGTACTTC.

The chain joins TRBV18 to TRBJ1-1; D call uncertain. V dropped 2 bases and J dropped 6 bases, with 7 bases sitting between them. This CDR3 region has 12 residues. In germline, CDR1 is KGHSH, CDR2 LQKENI. CDR3 protein: CASSPGLAEAFF. CDR3 coding DNA: TGTGCCAGCTCACCAGGGTTGGCTGAAGCTTTCTTT.

This clone appeared a few times. This chain joins TRBV19 and TRBJ1-2; D possibly corresponds to TRBD1 (5 bases). The CDR3 loop spans 13 amino acids. V gave up 6 bases and J gave up 5 bases, with 13 bases separating them. In germline, CDR1 is LNHDA, CDR2 SQIVND (reference sequence). The CDR3 DNA sequence: TGTGCCAGTAGACTCAGGGAAGGGTATGGCTACACCTTC. Translation: CASRLREGYGYTF.

J is TRBJ2-4 and V is TRBV15, with D maybe TRBD2 (6 bases). Germline loops: CDR1 LNHNV, CDR2 YYDKDF (reference sequence). V gave up 0 bases and J gave up 0 bases, with 12 bases separating them. There are 17 residues in the CDR3. CDR3 in amino acids: CATSRDSSGLAKNIQYF. CDR3 nucleotides: TGTGCCACCAGCAGAGATAGTAGCGGATTAGCCAAAAACATTCAGTACTTC.

This chain uses TRBV18 with TRBJ2-5; D not certain. Germline-derived CDR1 and CDR2 are KGHSH and LQKENI. V was trimmed by 2 bases and J by 5 bases, leaving 9 bases between them. CDR3 length equals 13 residues. CDR3: CASSPGLDETQYF. The CDR3 bases are TGTGCCAGCTCACCAGGGTTGGATGAGACCCAGTACTTC.

This clone came up a few times. The genes are TRBV28 and TRBJ2-7; the D gene is possibly TRBD2 (5 bases). CDR1 is MDHEN, CDR2 SYDVKM, per germline. V was cut by 5 bases and J by 4 bases, with 9 bases left in between. CDR3 length equals 12 residues. In DNA form, the CDR3 reads TGTGCCAGCAGTGCCGGGATTTACGAGCAGTACTTC. Translated: CASSAGIYEQYF.

This clone was counted a single time. Distinct nucleotide sequences in the sample also encode this CDR3. V is TRBV15 and J is TRBJ2-3, with D hard to call. The CDR3 covers 12 residues. V was trimmed by 0 bases and J by 2 bases, leaving 0 bases between them. CDR1 and CDR2 from the germline V gene are LNHNV and YYDKDF (reference sequence). CDR3 amino acids: CATSRDTDTQYF. The CDR3 nucleotides are TGTGCCACCAGCAGAGACACAGATACGCAGTATTTT.